This T cell receptor beta chain emerged from a study of human T cells and chemical hapten exposure. Described time point: patch test 1, 2 weeks after DPC sensitization. Regarding treatment: therapeutic diphenylcyclopropenone sensitization with weekly scalp DPC. A single record per CDR3 protein comes from TCRdb applying MiXCR to the RACE reads. The sample consists of roughly 160,000 distinct CDR3 sequences, about 14% of them appearing once. This clonotype was counted once. CDR3 length equals 14 residues. The ends lost 5 bases at V and 2 bases at J; junction bases unmatched: 5. The material sequenced was whole blood, taken in connection with sensitization to the hapten diphenylcyclopropenone (DPC). The chain recombines TRBV12-3 or TRBV12-4 with TRBJ1-2, with TRBD1 matching over 7 bases. The clonotype comes from a woman in her twenties or thirties with alopecia areata. Some clones in this sample may be carry-over from other donors' samples. In DNA form, the CDR3 reads TGTGCCAGCAGTCCGCAGACAGGGAACTATGGCTACACCTTC. Translating it yields CASSPQTGNYGYTF.